A selection of T cell receptor beta chains follows, all from one sample in a study of T-cell reconstitution after alpha-beta-depleted transplantation in children. MiXCR was run by TCRdb on the PCR reads, yielding one entry per CDR3 protein. The sample holds about 370,000 distinct CDR3 sequences; about 20% are singletons and the top ten take 3.8%. The sample was PBMCs from the stem cell graft donor, taken from the stem cell graft. These receptors all stem from a human donor who donated a stem cell graft to a child with acute myeloid leukemia. The CDR3 runs from the conserved cysteine through the conserved F or W. Each record gives: J gene, D gene, V gene, clone size, CDR3 DNA, CDR3 protein. D genes are given only for firm matches. Size tells how often a clone was seen (once, few, many) or the class of an expanded clone, and some rows leave it out.

j_call: TRBJ1-5
d_call: NA
v_call: TRBV6-1
clone_size: NA
cdr3_nt: TGTGCCAGCAGTGAATGGGGGAATAGCAATCAGCCCCAGCATTTT
cdr3_aa: CASSEWGNSNQPQHF

j_call: TRBJ2-7
d_call: NA
v_call: TRBV10-1
clone_size: few
cdr3_nt: TGCGCCAGCAGTGGTCCCGGCTCCTACGAGCAGTACTTC
cdr3_aa: CASSGPGSYEQYF

j_call: TRBJ2-4
d_call: NA
v_call: TRBV5-1
clone_size: many
cdr3_nt: TGCGCCAGCAGTTCTACCGGGACCTCTAACATTCAGTACTTC
cdr3_aa: CASSSTGTSNIQYF

j_call: TRBJ2-7
d_call: NA
v_call: TRBV5-6
clone_size: few
cdr3_nt: TGTGCCAGCAGCTTACAGGGTTTGGGGGCCTACGAGCAGTACTTC
cdr3_aa: CASSLQGLGAYEQYF

j_call: TRBJ2-2
d_call: TRBD2
v_call: TRBV7-2
clone_size: NA
cdr3_nt: TGTGCCAGCAGCTTACCGGGAGGCTTGGCCGGGGAGCTGTTTTTT
cdr3_aa: CASSLPGGLAGELFF

j_call: TRBJ2-7
d_call: NA
v_call: TRBV7-6
clone_size: many
cdr3_nt: TGTGCCAGCAGCTTAACTGAAACATACGGCGAGCAGTACTTC
cdr3_aa: CASSLTETYGEQYF

j_call: TRBJ2-3
d_call: NA
v_call: TRBV9
clone_size: many
cdr3_nt: TGTGCCAGCAGCGCGGGGGCGGATACGCAGTATTTT
cdr3_aa: CASSAGADTQYF

j_call: TRBJ2-3
d_call: NA
v_call: TRBV2
clone_size: few
cdr3_nt: TGTGCCAGCAGTGAGCGTCAGTTGGGCACAGATACGCAGTATTTT
cdr3_aa: CASSERQLGTDTQYF

j_call: TRBJ2-7
d_call: NA
v_call: TRBV20-1
clone_size: NA
cdr3_nt: TGCAGTGCTAAAGAGGGGACGAGGGTCGAGCAGTACTTC
cdr3_aa: CSAKEGTRVEQYF

j_call: TRBJ1-5
d_call: NA
v_call: TRBV20-1
clone_size: few
cdr3_nt: TGCAGTGCTCAACAGGCGATCAATCAGCCCCAGCATTTT
cdr3_aa: CSAQQAINQPQHF

j_call: TRBJ1-5
d_call: TRBD1
v_call: TRBV6-1
clone_size: NA
cdr3_nt: TGTGCCAGCAGCTCCGGGACAGGGGGTCAGCCCCAGCATTTT
cdr3_aa: CASSSGTGGQPQHF

j_call: TRBJ2-7
d_call: NA
v_call: TRBV27
clone_size: NA
cdr3_nt: TGTGCCAGCAGTTCATCCATTCCCCGTGAAGGGAACGAGCAGTACTTC
cdr3_aa: CASSSSIPREGNEQYF

j_call: TRBJ1-2
d_call: TRBD1
v_call: TRBV24-1
clone_size: few
cdr3_nt: TGTGCCACCAGTGACGGCCCACAGGGGGAATATGGCTACACCTTC
cdr3_aa: CATSDGPQGEYGYTF

j_call: TRBJ2-1
d_call: NA
v_call: TRBV4-3
clone_size: NA
cdr3_nt: TGCGCCAGCAGCCAAGATAAGGGGGGGTACAATGAGCAGTTCTTC
cdr3_aa: CASSQDKGGYNEQFF

j_call: TRBJ2-2
d_call: NA
v_call: TRBV4-1
clone_size: NA
cdr3_nt: TGCGCCAGCAGGATGCAGGGAAGAAGGGAGCTGTTTTTT
cdr3_aa: CASRMQGRRELFF

j_call: TRBJ2-7
d_call: TRBD2
v_call: TRBV11-2
clone_size: NA
cdr3_nt: TGTGCCAGCAGTCACAATAGCGGGAAGAGCTCCTACGAGCAGTACTTC
cdr3_aa: CASSHNSGKSSYEQYF

j_call: TRBJ1-1
d_call: NA
v_call: TRBV20-1
clone_size: many
cdr3_nt: TGCAGTGCTAGAATCCGATCCGTGAACACTGAAGCTTTCTTT
cdr3_aa: CSARIRSVNTEAFF

j_call: TRBJ2-1
d_call: TRBD2
v_call: TRBV7-8
clone_size: many
cdr3_nt: TGTGCCAGCAGCTTGGGACTAGCGGGATATAATGAGCAGTTCTTC
cdr3_aa: CASSLGLAGYNEQFF

j_call: TRBJ2-2
d_call: NA
v_call: TRBV24-1
clone_size: few
cdr3_nt: TGTGCCACCAGTGATTTGGTGCAAAACACCGGGGAGCTGTTTTTT
cdr3_aa: CATSDLVQNTGELFF

j_call: TRBJ1-6
d_call: NA
v_call: TRBV20-1
clone_size: few
cdr3_nt: TGCAGTGCGGCCGAGGACGGATATAATTCACCCCTCCACTTT
cdr3_aa: CSAAEDGYNSPLHF

j_call: TRBJ2-1
d_call: NA
v_call: TRBV20-1
clone_size: NA
cdr3_nt: TGCAGTGCTAGTAGTACTAGCATCCAAACAAATGAGCAGTTCTTC
cdr3_aa: CSASSTSIQTNEQFF

j_call: TRBJ2-7
d_call: TRBD1
v_call: TRBV4-3
clone_size: few
cdr3_nt: TGCGCCAGCAGCCAAACAGGGACAGGGTTTGGCGAGCAGTACTTC
cdr3_aa: CASSQTGTGFGEQYF

j_call: TRBJ1-1
d_call: NA
v_call: TRBV20-1
clone_size: NA
cdr3_nt: TGCAGTGCTAGTCGTTATCTGAACACTGAAGCTTTCTTT
cdr3_aa: CSASRYLNTEAFF

j_call: TRBJ2-5
d_call: NA
v_call: TRBV29-1
clone_size: many
cdr3_nt: TGCAGCGTTGAATTTTGGGATCCAAAGACCCAGTACTTC
cdr3_aa: CSVEFWDPKTQYF

j_call: TRBJ2-5
d_call: NA
v_call: TRBV25-1
clone_size: NA
cdr3_nt: TGTGCCAGCAGTGAATCTGGGTTAGCGTTGGAGACCCAGTACTTC
cdr3_aa: CASSESGLALETQYF

j_call: TRBJ2-3
d_call: TRBD2
v_call: TRBV4-1
clone_size: many
cdr3_nt: TGCGCCAGCTCACGACTAGCGGGAATCACAGATACGCAGTATTTT
cdr3_aa: CASSRLAGITDTQYF

j_call: TRBJ2-1
d_call: NA
v_call: TRBV12-3/TRBV12-4
clone_size: many
cdr3_nt: TGTGCCAGCAGGCGGACTGGCGGGCGTTTAGGGCATGAGCAGTTCTTC
cdr3_aa: CASRRTGGRLGHEQFF

j_call: TRBJ2-1
d_call: NA
v_call: TRBV11-2
clone_size: NA
cdr3_nt: TGTGCCAGCAGCTTCCCAGGGCACTACAATGAGCAGTTCTTC
cdr3_aa: CASSFPGHYNEQFF

j_call: TRBJ1-1
d_call: TRBD1
v_call: TRBV13
clone_size: few
cdr3_nt: TGTGCCAGCAGCCCACGGACAGGGGGGATGAACACTGAAGCTTTCTTT
cdr3_aa: CASSPRTGGMNTEAFF

j_call: TRBJ2-2
d_call: NA
v_call: TRBV5-1
clone_size: NA
cdr3_nt: TGCGCCAGCAGCTTCCACGAGACCGGGGAGCTGTTTTTT
cdr3_aa: CASSFHETGELFF

j_call: TRBJ2-7
d_call: TRBD1
v_call: TRBV15
clone_size: NA
cdr3_nt: TGTGCCACCAGCAGAGATAGGGGACAGGGTTTTACGTACGAGCAGTACTTC
cdr3_aa: CATSRDRGQGFTYEQYF

j_call: TRBJ2-1
d_call: TRBD2
v_call: TRBV12-3/TRBV12-4
clone_size: few
cdr3_nt: TGTGCCAGCAGTTGGGCTAGCGGGAGCTACAATGAGCAGTTCTTC
cdr3_aa: CASSWASGSYNEQFF

j_call: TRBJ1-2
d_call: TRBD1
v_call: TRBV25-1
clone_size: few
cdr3_nt: TGTGCCAGCAGACCCAGGACAGGGGGCAGCGGCTACACCTTC
cdr3_aa: CASRPRTGGSGYTF

j_call: TRBJ2-3
d_call: TRBD2
v_call: TRBV6-2/TRBV6-3
clone_size: many
cdr3_nt: TGTGCCAGCAGTGCTGGACTAGCGGCTAGCACAGATACGCAGTATTTT
cdr3_aa: CASSAGLAASTDTQYF